This T cell receptor beta chain appears in the sequencing data of a study of blood T cells in healthy people across ages. Findings and caveats of the study: It was held that the diversity estimates obtained from one million T cells were underestimates.

A sample-barcoded 5' primer and a J-beta primer mix were used in a second PCR of roughly 6 to 12 cycles. Each CDR3 protein gets one entry after TCRdb re-called the 5' RACE reads with MiXCR. The repertoire includes 750,000 to 850,000 distinct CDR3 sequences, roughly 25% of them detected once, and under 4.5% sits in the top ten. Concerning this clonotype itself: Its target is not known. Without the conserved terminal phenylalanine or tryptophan, this CDR3 likely stems from a read error.

The same sample was also studied in work on T cells of mothers and their children. Per that study: The TCR beta CDR3 read count exceeded 8.5 million for each mother and was about 3 million for each child. For related and unrelated pairs alike, thymic selection shapes TCR recombination output similarly.

The TCR sequence derives from a boy aged 5-17 years in good health. Input material: blood.

CDR3 amino acids: CATSDSSVSSYEQYS. Here the CDR3 DNA reads TGTGCCACCAGTGATTCGTCCGTCAGCTCCTACGAGCAGTACTCC. This chain uses TRBV24-1 with TRBJ2-7, with unresolved D. CDR3 length equals 15 residues. V was pared by 2 bases and J by 0 bases, with 10 bases between. Germline V gene lookup returns CDR1 KGHDR and CDR2 SFDVKD.